The 2 T cell receptor beta chains listed next were all sequenced from one sample in a study of T cells in Graves' hyperthyroidism and ophthalmopathy. Researchers took RNA transcripts and amplified the TCR beta CDR3 regions from them. The HTBI primer set was used in a first-round RT-PCR of the TCR CDR3. MiXCR, run by TCRdb on the multiplex PCR reads, gives a single entry per CDR3 protein. The top ten clones hold approximately 25% of a sample with a few hundred thousand distinct CDR3 sequences, around 20% of them seen once. The sample comprised blood. These receptors all stem from a man between 18 and 29 years old with Graves' hyperthyroidism.

The rearrangement links TRBV9 to TRBJ2-5; D perhaps matches TRBD2 (5 bases). Trimming cost V 3 bases and J 4 bases, with 10 bases left between them. The CDR3 has 13 amino acids. In germline, CDR1 is SGDLS, CDR2 YYNGEE. This CDR3 reads CASSARGLETQYF. The CDR3 DNA follows: TGTGCCAGCAGCGCCCGAGGGTTAGAGACCCAGTACTTC.

This clonotype was counted at least ten times. The chain links TRBV28 to TRBJ1-2; D not certain. Trimming cost V 7 bases and J 3 bases, with 12 bases left between them. CDR3 length: 13 amino acids. The V gene's germline CDR1 is MDHEN and CDR2 SYDVKM. The CDR3 here is CASTENKHYGYTF. The CDR3 coding sequence is TGTGCCAGCACGGAAAACAAGCACTATGGCTACACCTTC.